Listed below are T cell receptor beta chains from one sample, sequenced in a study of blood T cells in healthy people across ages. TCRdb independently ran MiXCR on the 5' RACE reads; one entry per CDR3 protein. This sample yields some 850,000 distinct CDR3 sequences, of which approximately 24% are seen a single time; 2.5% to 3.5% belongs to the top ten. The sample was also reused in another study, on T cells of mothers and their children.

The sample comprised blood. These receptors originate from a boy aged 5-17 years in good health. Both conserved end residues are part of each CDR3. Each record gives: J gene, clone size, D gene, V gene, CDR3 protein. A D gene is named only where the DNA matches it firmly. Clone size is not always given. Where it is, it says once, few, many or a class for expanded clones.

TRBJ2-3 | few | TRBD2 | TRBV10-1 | CASSDPAGGADTQYF
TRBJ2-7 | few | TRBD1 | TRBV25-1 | CASTWTGGGYEQYF
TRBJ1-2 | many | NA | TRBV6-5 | CASSSTGANYGYTF
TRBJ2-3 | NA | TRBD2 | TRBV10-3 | CAISDPLIAGGRDTQYF
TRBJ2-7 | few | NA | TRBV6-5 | CASSVAEYYEQYF
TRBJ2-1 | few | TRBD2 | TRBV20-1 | CSASGNFGLAGLRVHNEQFF
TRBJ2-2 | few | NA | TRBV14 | CASNRRQNIGELFF
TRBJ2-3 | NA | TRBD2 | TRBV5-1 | CASSLGTSHRAADTQYF
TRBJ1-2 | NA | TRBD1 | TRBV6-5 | CASGTGRPPNYGYTF
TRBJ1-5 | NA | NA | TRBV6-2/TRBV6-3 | CASSQQLQGGSNQPQHF
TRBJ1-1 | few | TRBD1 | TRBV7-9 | CASSTGQGDFTEAFF
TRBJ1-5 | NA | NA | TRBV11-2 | CASSLGGGSKPQHF
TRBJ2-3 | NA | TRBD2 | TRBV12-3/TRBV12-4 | CASSSSGGAADAQYF
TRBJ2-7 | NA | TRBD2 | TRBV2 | CARSMTSVWEQYF
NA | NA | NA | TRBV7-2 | CASSLVSADGAQYF
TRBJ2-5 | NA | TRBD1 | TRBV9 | CASSDGQALQETQYF
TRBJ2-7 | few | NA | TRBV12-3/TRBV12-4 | CASSPTLGAYEQYF
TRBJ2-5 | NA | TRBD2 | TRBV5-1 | CASSSAGTSGGQETQYF
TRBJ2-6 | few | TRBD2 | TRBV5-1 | CASSLWGWGGALSSGANVLTF
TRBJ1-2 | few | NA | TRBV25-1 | CASSEKNSYGYTF
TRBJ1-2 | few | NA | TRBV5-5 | CASSLPAGGGYTF
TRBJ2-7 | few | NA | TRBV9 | CASGIGLKDHEQYF
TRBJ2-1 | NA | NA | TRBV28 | CASSLTRGYNEQFF
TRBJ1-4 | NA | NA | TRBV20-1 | CSARARGNEKLFF
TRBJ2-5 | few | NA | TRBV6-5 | CASGRYEGKGTQYF
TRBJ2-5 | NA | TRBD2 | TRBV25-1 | CASSGLAEQYF
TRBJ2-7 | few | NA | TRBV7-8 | CASSSDPSYEQYF
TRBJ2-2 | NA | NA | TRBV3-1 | CASSQVQGLTGELFF